These 13 T cell receptor beta chains came from one sample sequenced in a study of cytotoxic CD8 clonotypes in ibrutinib-treated CLL. This table comes from immunoSEQ multiplex PCR, and its TCRdb copy is limited to in-frame clones, with some not included. The sample lists some 81,000 clones, around 79% occurring once. The material was PBMCs, obtained after 12 months of ibrutinib treatment. These receptor sequences come from a human donor with chronic lymphocytic leukemia.

This chain connects TRBV4-3 to TRBJ2-3; 8 bases are a match to TRBD1. The germline V gene encodes CDR1 LGHNA and CDR2 YSLEER. V shed 2 bases and J 2 bases; nucleotides not matched to a gene: 6. CDR3 length: 16 residues. The CDR3 protein is CASSQTGTGDTDTQYF. CDR3 nucleotides: TGCGCCAGCAGCCAAACCGGGACAGGAGACACAGATACGCAGTATTTT.

This chain uses TRBV7-8 with TRBJ2-3; weak D call: TRBD2 (6 bases). This CDR3 spans 13 amino acids. Trimming left V 8 bases short and J 0 bases short, with 9 bases between. The germline V gene encodes CDR1 SGHVS and CDR2 FQNEAQ. This CDR3 is CASGLYSTDTQYF. The CDR3 nucleotides are TGTGCCAGCGGACTATATAGCACAGATACGCAGTATTTT.

This rearrangement joins TRBV30 to TRBJ2-1, with D perhaps TRBD1 (5 bases). In germline, CDR1 is GTSNPN, CDR2 SVGIG (reference sequence). V was clipped by 0 bases and J by 13 bases, with 10 bases between them. This CDR3 region has 11 residues. The CDR3 DNA sequence: TGTGCCTGGAGTGTAGGGGCAGGTCAGTTCTTC. It specifies CAWSVGAGQFF.

The rearrangement links TRBV11-2 to TRBJ2-7, with a possible D match to TRBD2 (5 bases). V was clipped by 0 bases and J by 0 bases, with 9 bases between them. The CDR3 consists of 15 residues. From germline, CDR1 is SGHAT and CDR2 FQNNGV. In nucleotides, the CDR3 is TGTGCCAGCAGCTTAGATTATGGAGGCTCCTACGAGCAGTACTTC. This translates into CASSLDYGGSYEQYF.

The chain recombines TRBV29-1 with TRBJ2-3, with 14 bases lining up with TRBD2. V dropped 6 bases and J dropped 1; count of bases not matched to a gene: 6. CDR3 length: 16 amino acids. Germline loops: CDR1 SQVTM, CDR2 ANQGSEA. The chain's CDR3 is CSVPGLAGAGTDTQYF. CDR3 nucleotides: TGCAGCGTACCGGGACTAGCGGGAGCGGGCACAGATACGCAGTATTTT.

The chain combines TRBV28 with TRBJ2-7; D might be TRBD1 (6 bases). The CDR3 is 13 residues long. V gave up 5 bases and J gave up 6 bases, with 14 bases separating them. Germline-derived CDR1 and CDR2 are MDHEN and SYDVKM. CDR3 residues: CASSPGDMSEQYF. DNA for the CDR3: TGTGCCAGCAGTCCCGGGGACATGTCCGAGCAGTACTTC.

The CDR3 nucleotides read TGTGCCACGAGGATCGGGGCTTCCCAAGAGACCCAGTACTTC. Protein: CATRIGASQETQYF. The chain recombines TRBV10-3 with TRBJ2-5; tentatively, D is TRBD1 or TRBD2 (5 bases each). The CDR3 consists of 14 residues. V lost 10 bases, J lost 1 base, and 16 bases lay in between. The germline V gene encodes CDR1 ENHRY and CDR2 SYGVKD.

This rearrangement joins TRBV18 to TRBJ2-3, with a tentative D call TRBD1 (5 bases). Germline loops: CDR1 KGHSH, CDR2 LQKENI. The CDR3 is 14 residues long. Trimming took off 6 bases at V and 2 bases at J, with 12 bases between the two ends. CDR3 nucleotides: TGTGCCAGCTCGCCAGTAGGGGCCACAGATACGCAGTATTTT. Translated: CASSPVGATDTQYF.

The gene calls are TRBV27 and TRBJ2-1; 7 positions agree with TRBD2. The germline V gene has CDR1 MNHEY and CDR2 SMNVEV (reference sequence). CDR3 length: 16 residues. Trimming at V came to 1 base and at J to 3 bases, leaving 6 bases not matched to a gene. The CDR3 nucleotides are TGTGCCAGCAGTTTATTGGCGGGAGTGGGCTACAATGAGCAGTTCTTC. Protein product: CASSLLAGVGYNEQFF.

The V and J genes are TRBV19 and TRBJ2-6; perhaps TRBD1 as D (6 bases). The V end lost 6 bases, the J end lost 0 bases, and 15 bases lay between the germline ends. Per the germline V gene, CDR1 is LNHDA and CDR2 is SQIVND (reference sequence). The CDR3 has 17 amino acids. The DNA of the CDR3 is TGTGCCAGTAGGAGGGACACCCAGACCTCTGGGGCCAACGTCCTGACTTTC. The encoded protein is CASRRDTQTSGANVLTF.

The chain has TRBV5-1 and TRBJ2-5; a weak D match, TRBD1 (6 bases). Deletions cut 0 bases from V and 0 bases from J, with 6 bases between. This CDR3 spans 14 amino acids. Germline loops: CDR1 SGHRS, CDR2 YFSETQ. CDR3 coding DNA: TGCGCCAGCAGCTTGGAGGGGGACCAAGAGACCCAGTACTTC. This translates into CASSLEGDQETQYF.

In the case of this clone: A much bigger clone sits one base away, suggesting this may be a read error. This rearrangement joins TRBV2 to TRBJ2-3; no reliable D call. The germline V and J ends were trimmed by 7 bases and 2 bases, with 10 bases remaining between them. The CDR3 spans 13 residues. Germline lookup yields CDR1 SNHLY and CDR2 FYNNEI. Written as DNA, the CDR3 is TGTGCCAGCAATGATGGGGTCACAGATACGCAGTATTTT. This sequence encodes CASNDGVTDTQYF. Combining the CDR3 with reference TRBV2 and TRBJ2-3 gives the whole variable domain EPEVTQTPSHQVTQMGQEVILRCVPISNHLYFYWYRQILGQKVEFLVSFYNNEISEKSEIFDDQFSVERPDGSNFTLKIRSTKLEDSAMYFCASNDGVTDTQYFGPGTRLTVL.

This rearrangement joins TRBV6-5 to TRBJ1-4; 8 nucleotides line up with TRBD1. V shed 5 bases, J shed 11 bases, and the junction held 10 bases outside the gene matches. The length of the CDR3 is 14 residues. CDR1 is MNHEY and CDR2 is SVGAGI in the germline V gene. CDR3 in amino acids: CASSASTGDGKLFF. DNA for the CDR3: TGTGCCAGCAGTGCCTCGACAGGGGACGGCAAACTGTTTTTT.